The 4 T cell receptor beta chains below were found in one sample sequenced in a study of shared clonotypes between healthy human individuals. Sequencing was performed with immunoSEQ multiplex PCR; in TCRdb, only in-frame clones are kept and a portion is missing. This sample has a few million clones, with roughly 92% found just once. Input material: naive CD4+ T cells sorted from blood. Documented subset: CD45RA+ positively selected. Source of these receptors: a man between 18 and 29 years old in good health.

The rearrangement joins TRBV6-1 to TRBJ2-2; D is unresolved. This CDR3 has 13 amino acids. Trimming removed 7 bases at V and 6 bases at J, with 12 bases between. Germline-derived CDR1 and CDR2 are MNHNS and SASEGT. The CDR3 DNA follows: TGTGCCAGCACTAGGTCGGACCCCGGGGAGCTGTTTTTT. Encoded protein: CASTRSDPGELFF.

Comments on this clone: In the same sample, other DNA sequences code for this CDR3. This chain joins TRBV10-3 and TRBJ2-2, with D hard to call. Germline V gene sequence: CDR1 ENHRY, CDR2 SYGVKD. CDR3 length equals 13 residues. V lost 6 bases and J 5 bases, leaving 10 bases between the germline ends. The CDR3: CAIRGQDTGELFF. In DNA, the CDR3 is TGTGCCATCAGGGGCCAAGATACCGGGGAGCTGTTTTTT.

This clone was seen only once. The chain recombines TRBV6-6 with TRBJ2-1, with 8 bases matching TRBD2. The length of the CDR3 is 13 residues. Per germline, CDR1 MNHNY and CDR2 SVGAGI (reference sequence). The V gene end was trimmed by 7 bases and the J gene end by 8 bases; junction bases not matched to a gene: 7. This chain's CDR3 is CASNRGLVHEQFF. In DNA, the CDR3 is TGTGCCAGCAACCGGGGACTAGTCCATGAGCAGTTCTTC.

Here the CDR3 reads CASSVLLAGGPWNEQFF. CDR3 DNA sequence: TGTGCCAGCAGTGTCTTACTAGCGGGAGGCCCTTGGAATGAGCAGTTCTTC. This rearrangement joins TRBV2 to TRBJ2-1; 12 bases align to TRBD2. The CDR3 sequence is 17 residues long. The V gene's germline CDR1 is SNHLY and CDR2 FYNNEI. The junction had 11 bases not matched to a gene; V was cut back by 4 bases and J by 7 bases.